The rows below give T cell receptor beta chains drawn from one sample of a study of blood T cell repertoires in COVID-19. Sequenced by immunoSEQ multiplex PCR; TCRdb stores in-frame clones only, minus some. The table shows 100,000 to 140,000 clones, with 80% occurring only once. The sequenced material came from peripheral blood. The receptors stem from a man between 65 and 79 years old with acute or convalescent COVID-19. Both conserved end residues are part of each CDR3. Fields, in order: clone size, V gene, D gene, J gene, CDR3 protein, CDR3 DNA. The D gene is left open where the match is weak. Size tells how often a clone was seen (once, few, many) or the class of an expanded clone, and some rows leave it out.

-	TRBV5-1	-	TRBJ1-3	CASSWEGIIGNTIYF	TGCGCCAGCAGCTGGGAGGGAATAATTGGAAACACCATATATTTT
-	TRBV7-6	-	TRBJ1-6	CASSPLGSSYNSPLHF	TGTGCCAGCAGCCCCCTGGGGAGCTCCTATAATTCACCCCTCCACTTT
-	TRBV10-1	TRBD2	TRBJ2-7	CASSDGNTGKTSGGVSYEQYF	TGCGCCAGCAGTGACGGTAATACAGGCAAAACTAGCGGGGGGGTCTCCTACGAGCAGTACTTC
-	TRBV7-2	TRBD2	TRBJ2-2	CASSFTSGGTTGELFF	TGTGCCAGCAGCTTCACTAGCGGGGGAACCACCGGGGAGCTGTTTTTT
-	TRBV6-1	-	TRBJ2-1	CASSEKERRSYNEQFF	TGTGCCAGCAGTGAAAAGGAGAGACGCTCCTACAATGAGCAGTTCTTC
-	TRBV29-1	TRBD2	TRBJ2-1	CSVEAWGPRGGANEQFF	TGCAGCGTTGAAGCTTGGGGCCCCCGGGGGGGAGCAAATGAGCAGTTCTTC
-	TRBV10-3	-	TRBJ2-4	CAISESSGEGVAKNIQYF	TGTGCCATCAGTGAGTCCTCTGGGGAGGGGGTAGCCAAAAACATTCAGTACTTC
once	TRBV4-1	-	TRBJ1-2	CASSQDPYSREYGYTF	TGCGCCAGCAGCCAAGATCCGTATAGCAGAGAATATGGCTACACCTTC
once	TRBV27	-	TRBJ2-1	CASSSSGTGAWEQFF	TGTGCCAGCAGTTCCTCCGGGACTGGCGCGTGGGAGCAGTTCTTC
-	TRBV5-6	-	TRBJ2-2	CASSSQTRQRANTGELFF	TGTGCCAGCAGCTCTCAGACAAGACAACGCGCGAACACCGGGGAGCTGTTTTTT
many	TRBV19	-	TRBJ1-6	CASSMGGAGENSPLHF	TGTGCCAGTAGTATGGGTGGGGCAGGGGAGAATTCACCCCTCCACTTT
-	TRBV3-1/TRBV3-2	-	TRBJ2-2	CASSQPSLNTGELFF	TGTGCCAGCAGCCAACCTAGCCTGAACACCGGGGAGCTGTTTTTT
-	TRBV7-2	TRBD1	TRBJ1-4	CATLNRGSLNEKLFF	TGTGCCACCCTTAACAGGGGATCGCTTAATGAAAAACTGTTTTTT
-	TRBV18	TRBD2	TRBJ2-7	CASSPALAGDEQYF	TGTGCCAGCTCACCCGCACTAGCGGGGGACGAGCAGTACTTC
-	TRBV5-5	-	TRBJ1-5	CASSLYTADLGPQHF	TGTGCCAGCAGCTTGTACACAGCCGATTTAGGGCCCCAGCATTTT
-	TRBV7-9	-	TRBJ2-2	CASSSKTQNTGELFF	TGTGCCAGCAGCTCCAAGACACAGAACACCGGGGAGCTGTTTTTT
once	TRBV29-1	-	TRBJ1-4	CSVRKGVTNEKLFF	TGCAGCGTCCGGAAGGGGGTAACTAATGAAAAACTGTTTTTT
few	TRBV5-1	-	TRBJ2-2	CASSFEGQANTGELFF	TGCGCCAGCAGCTTCGAGGGACAAGCGAACACCGGGGAGCTGTTTTTT
-	TRBV6-2/TRBV6-3	-	TRBJ2-7	CASSPGGIPHEQYF	TGTGCCAGCAGCCCTGGGGGGATTCCACACGAGCAGTACTTC
-	TRBV7-2	TRBD1	TRBJ1-3	CASSRDRESGNTIYF	TGTGCCAGCAGCCGGGACAGGGAATCCGGAAACACCATATATTTT
-	TRBV7-3	TRBD2	TRBJ2-7	CASSFLAGGTYEQYF	TGTGCCAGCAGCTTTTTAGCGGGGGGTACCTACGAGCAGTACTTC
once	TRBV11-2	-	TRBJ1-6	CASSSRRGQLDHNSPLHF	TGTGCCAGCAGCTCCAGACGAGGGCAGCTTGACCATAATTCACCCCTCCACTTT
-	TRBV24-1	TRBD1	TRBJ2-1	CATSDLGTGVNEQFF	TGTGCCACCAGTGATTTAGGGACAGGGGTCAATGAGCAGTTCTTC
-	TRBV18	TRBD2	TRBJ2-1	CASSPLPLAGGYNEQFF	TGTGCCAGCTCACCCCTGCCTTTAGCGGGGGGCTACAATGAGCAGTTCTTC
-	TRBV7-9	TRBD1	TRBJ1-5	CASSTDRESNQPQHF	TGTGCCAGCAGCACGGACAGGGAGAGCAATCAGCCCCAGCATTTT
-	TRBV12-5	-	TRBJ1-5	CASGLVKGEGPQPQHF	TGTGCTAGTGGTTTGGTAAAGGGGGAGGGACCTCAGCCCCAGCATTTT
-	TRBV3-1/TRBV3-2	-	TRBJ2-2	CASSQVGSWLRGGELFF	TGTGCCAGCAGCCAAGTAGGATCTTGGCTAAGGGGCGGGGAGCTGTTTTTT
few	TRBV7-3	TRBD2	TRBJ2-3	CASSFGTSGAGTDTQYF	TGTGCCAGCAGCTTCGGTACTAGCGGGGCTGGCACAGATACGCAGTATTTT
-	TRBV5-6	TRBD2	TRBJ2-7	CASSRAGGYEQYF	TGTGCCAGCAGCCGAGCGGGAGGCTACGAGCAGTACTTC
-	TRBV18	-	TRBJ2-7	CASSPEAPEQYF	TGTGCCAGCTCACCAGAGGCCCCTGAGCAGTACTTC
-	TRBV7-9	-	TRBJ1-1	CASSRVMGGAETEAFF	TGTGCCAGCAGCCGTGTCATGGGAGGGGCAGAGACTGAAGCTTTCTTT
-	TRBV29-1	TRBD2	TRBJ2-7	CSAGDPGGLDEQYF	TGCAGCGCCGGTGACCCGGGGGGGCTCGACGAGCAGTACTTC
-	TRBV2	TRBD1	TRBJ1-4	CASSGTGGDEKLFF	TGTGCCAGCAGTGGGACAGGGGGAGACGAAAAACTGTTTTTT
-	TRBV10-3	TRBD2	TRBJ2-2	CAINILGVAGADTGELFF	TGTGCCATCAATATTCTGGGAGTAGCGGGGGCCGACACCGGGGAGCTGTTTTTT
-	TRBV6-1	-	TRBJ1-6	CASSESGYNSPLHF	TGTGCCAGCAGTGAATCAGGATATAATTCACCCCTCCACTTT
few	TRBV7-8	TRBD1	TRBJ1-2	CASSLGIGTEYGYTF	TGTGCCAGCAGCCTCGGGATCGGGACAGAATATGGCTACACCTTC
-	TRBV29-1	TRBD1	TRBJ1-5	CSVVETGGNQPQHF	TGCAGCGTTGTAGAAACAGGGGGCAACCAGCCCCAGCATTTT
-	TRBV28	TRBD1	TRBJ2-7	CASSEDRAPYEQYF	TGTGCCAGCAGCGAAGACAGGGCCCCCTACGAGCAGTACTTC
-	TRBV7-6	-	TRBJ2-1	CASSLEGAGRSSYNEQFF	TGTGCCAGCAGCTTAGAGGGGGCGGGACGGAGCTCCTACAATGAGCAGTTCTTC
-	TRBV6-5	TRBD1	TRBJ2-7	CASRVPTGGGRQYF	TGTGCCAGCAGGGTCCCGACAGGGGGCGGTCGGCAGTACTTC
-	TRBV5-6	-	TRBJ2-5	CASKGKTGRTQETQYF	TGTGCCAGCAAGGGCAAAACAGGACGAACGCAAGAGACCCAGTACTTC
once	TRBV12-3/TRBV12-4	TRBD1	TRBJ2-5	CASSPTGEETQYF	TGTGCCAGCAGTCCCACAGGGGAAGAGACCCAGTACTTC
-	TRBV12-3/TRBV12-4	-	TRBJ1-4	CASSRKSGEKLFF	TGTGCCAGCAGCCGAAAGTCGGGTGAAAAACTGTTTTTT
-	TRBV3-1/TRBV3-2	-	TRBJ2-7	CASSGNRVSYEQYF	TGTGCCAGCAGCGGCAACAGGGTCTCCTACGAGCAGTACTTC
-	TRBV5-8	TRBD1	TRBJ1-1	CASSMGGQGNTEAFF	TGTGCCAGCAGCATGGGGGGACAGGGAAACACTGAAGCTTTCTTT
few	TRBV2	TRBD1	TRBJ2-3	CASSGDRGTVDTQYF	TGTGCCAGCAGTGGGGACAGGGGGACCGTAGATACGCAGTATTTT
-	TRBV4-1	-	TRBJ1-5	CASSPGSGGNQPQHF	TGCGCCAGCAGCCCTGGGTCAGGGGGCAATCAGCCCCAGCATTTT